Below are 19 T cell receptor beta chains sequenced from a single sample in a study of cytomegalovirus exposure and HLA in healthy donors. This PCR relied on a set of 60 Vbeta primers and 13 Jbeta primers. Assay: immunoSEQ multiplex PCR; the TCRdb copy retains only in-frame clones and omits some. The sample holds 270,000 or so clones, around 86% seen once. Material for sequencing was PBMCs. The source is a middle-aged man in good health and CMV-seropositive.

The chain joins TRBV9 to TRBJ2-5; 7 bases are shared with TRBD1. V shed 0 bases, J shed 4 bases, and the junction held 6 bases outside the gene matches. CDR1 is SGDLS and CDR2 is YYNGEE in the germline V gene. This CDR3 has 15 residues. CDR3 region: CASSVAPHRGETQYF. For the CDR3, the DNA is TGTGCCAGCAGCGTAGCTCCCCACAGGGGAGAGACCCAGTACTTC.

V and J are TRBV4-3 and TRBJ1-2; D is perhaps TRBD1 (5 bases). Germline loops: CDR1 LGHNA, CDR2 YSLEER. Between the trimmed V and J ends, which lost 4 bases and 2 bases, there was a span of 8 bases. The CDR3 covers 13 residues. CDR3 DNA sequence: TGCGCCAGCAGCCCGGACATGAACTATGGCTACACCTTC. Its protein product is CASSPDMNYGYTF.

Details on this clone: One end of the junction is discordant with germline, which a read error may explain. The chain employs TRBV7-9 and TRBJ2-7, with a possible D match to TRBD2 (5 bases). The germline gives CDR1 SEHNR, CDR2 FQNEAQ (reference sequence). The CDR3 is 17 residues long. CDR3 nucleotide sequence: TGTTCCAGCAGTCCAAATTGGAGGACCAAGGGCCCCTACGAGCAGTACTTC. Its translation is CSSSPNWRTKGPYEQYF.

This chain joins TRBV5-4 and TRBJ2-3, with 9 bases that match TRBD1. CDR3 size: 19 residues. CDR1 SGHNT and CDR2 YYREEE come from the germline V gene (reference sequence). The V gene end was trimmed by 2 bases and the J gene end by 4 bases; junction bases not matched to a gene: 17. The CDR3 region is CASSFPRTGALYGADTQYF. CDR3 coding DNA: TGTGCCAGCAGCTTCCCCCGGACAGGGGCCCTCTATGGGGCAGATACGCAGTATTTT.

This sequence joins TRBV7-8 and TRBJ1-1; D gene uncertain. Germline V CDR1 and CDR2: SGHVS, FQNEAQ. The CDR3 sequence is 13 residues long. The V end lost 1 base, the J end lost 6 bases, and 9 bases lay between the germline ends. The CDR3: CASSLGRVAEAFF. The CDR3, as DNA: TGTGCCAGCAGCTTAGGTCGGGTGGCTGAAGCTTTCTTT.

The chain is built from TRBV2 and TRBJ2-7; 10 bases align to TRBD2. The CDR3 extends over 17 amino acids. V was pared by 7 bases and J by 5 bases, with 17 bases of the junction left unmatched. Germline loops: CDR1 SNHLY, CDR2 FYNNEI. The CDR3 sequence: CASKSRRASGSDNEQYF. Here the CDR3 DNA reads TGTGCCAGCAAATCGCGACGTGCTAGCGGGAGTGATAACGAGCAGTACTTC.

CDR3 bases: TGTGCCAGCAGCTTGACGACAGGGACGGGGTCTCACTATGGCTACACCTTC. Its translation is CASSLTTGTGSHYGYTF. V usage is TRBV5-5 and J usage is TRBJ1-2, with 7 bases fitting TRBD1. V lost 1 base and J lost 3; bases outside the gene matches: 12. The CDR3 has 17 amino acids. Germline assignment: CDR1 SGHKS and CDR2 YYEKEE (reference sequence). Supplemented by reference TRBV5-5 and TRBJ1-2, the full variable domain reads DAGVTQSPTHLIKTRGQQVTLRCSPISGHKSVSWYQQVLGQGPQFIFQYYEKEERGRGNFPDRFSARQFPNYSSELNVNALLLGDSALYLCASSLTTGTGSHYGYTFGSGTRLTVV.

The rearrangement joins TRBV19 to TRBJ2-7; maybe TRBD1 (6 bases). This CDR3 is built from 13 residues. The V and J ends lost 3 bases and 2 bases respectively, with 8 bases between them. CDR1 and CDR2 (germline): LNHDA, SQIVND (reference sequence). The CDR3 region has the DNA TGTGCCAGTAGTATGGACAGCACCTACGAGCAGTACTTC. Translation: CASSMDSTYEQYF.

The V call is TRBV27, the J call TRBJ2-1; D not resolved. Germline V gives CDR1 MNHEY, CDR2 SMNVEV (reference sequence). The CDR3 totals 14 residues. V was pared by 2 bases and J by 7 bases, with 12 bases between. The CDR3 bases are TGTGCCAGCAGTTTAGTATCTGGCCTGAATGAGCAGTTCTTC. Its protein product is CASSLVSGLNEQFF.

The chain combines TRBV6-6 with TRBJ2-2, with D perhaps TRBD1 (5 bases). CDR1 and CDR2 (germline): MNHNY, SVGAGI (reference sequence). Trimming shortened V by 8 bases and J by 6 bases, and 22 bases separated the two germline ends. The CDR3 covers 16 residues. In DNA form, the CDR3 reads TGTGCCAGCTCTTCTCCCCCGCAGGGTGGGGCCGGGGAGCTGTTTTTT. Translation gives CASSSPPQGGAGELFF.

In regard to this clone: Other DNA sequences from this sample encode an identical CDR3 as well. V gene TRBV28 combines with J gene TRBJ1-2; 7 bases map to TRBD1. The germline gives CDR1 MDHEN, CDR2 SYDVKM. CDR3 size: 13 residues. The ends lost 2 bases at V and 6 bases at J; junction bases unmatched: 3. In DNA form, the CDR3 reads TGTGCCAGCAGTTTAGGAGGGGGCGATGGCTACACCTTC. It encodes CASSLGGGDGYTF.

The chain couples TRBV14 to TRBJ1-2; D might be TRBD1 (6 bases). V lost 0 bases and J lost 6, with 29 bases in between. The germline V gene has CDR1 SGHDN and CDR2 FVKESK. This CDR3 spans 20 amino acids. CDR3 DNA: TGTGCCAGCAGCCAAGACTTCCGGGGACAACGGACTAGAGGGTTTGATGGCTACACCTTC. As protein: CASSQDFRGQRTRGFDGYTF.

The chain employs TRBV6-1 and TRBJ2-7; tentative D call: TRBD2 (5 bases). The CDR3 is 15 amino acids. Germline V gives CDR1 MNHNS, CDR2 SASEGT. V lost 2 bases and J lost 2, with 13 bases in between. DNA of the CDR3: TGTGCCAGCAGTGAAAGGTCTAGCCGCACCTACGAGCAGTACTTC. This encodes CASSERSSRTYEQYF.

The rearrangement uses TRBV7-3 and TRBJ2-1, with TRBD2 matching over 7 bases. Losses at the gene ends were 5 bases for V and 1 base for J; bases not matched to a gene: 2. CDR1 is SGHTA and CDR2 is FQGTGA in the germline V gene. CDR3 length: 14 residues. CDR3 region: CASSTGGSYNEQFF. DNA for the CDR3: TGTGCCAGCAGCACCGGGGGGTCCTACAATGAGCAGTTCTTC. Variable domain in full (rest from reference TRBV7-3 and TRBJ2-1): GAGVSQTPSNKVTEKGKYVELRCDPISGHTALYWYRQSLGQGPEFLIYFQGTGAADDSGLPNDRFFAVRPEGSVSTLKIQRTERGDSAVYLCASSTGGSYNEQFFGPGTRLTVL.

The rearrangement links TRBV27 to TRBJ1-4; TRBD1 is a possible D gene (6 bases). Germline V CDR1 and CDR2: MNHEY, SMNVEV (reference sequence). There are 15 residues in the CDR3. V lost 5 bases, J lost 8 bases, and 18 bases lay in between. This chain's CDR3 is CASSPEQGGREKLFF. DNA for the CDR3: TGTGCCAGCAGTCCCGAACAGGGTGGGCGGGAAAAACTGTTTTTT.

Turning to this clone: Other DNA sequences in the same sample also yield this CDR3. The rearrangement uses TRBV14 and TRBJ2-7, with TRBD1 matching 9 bases. V gave up 4 bases and J gave up 7 bases; unmatched junction bases: 8. The CDR3 extends over 14 amino acids. Germline CDR1 and CDR2: SGHDN and FVKESK. The CDR3 DNA reads as TGTGCCAGCAGCCGGGGACAGGGAAGAAGGGAGCAGTACTTC. Its translation: CASSRGQGRREQYF.

The rearrangement uses TRBV5-5 and TRBJ2-7; D is perhaps TRBD2 (5 bases). CDR1 SGHKS and CDR2 YYEKEE come from the germline V gene (reference sequence). This CDR3 spans 18 amino acids. Trimming cost V 0 bases and J 9 bases, with 28 bases left between them. CDR3 region: CASSLEIVRRDPQRGQYF. The CDR3 bases are TGTGCCAGCAGCTTGGAAATTGTAAGGCGCGATCCTCAACGGGGGCAGTACTTC.

The chain uses TRBV7-9 and TRBJ2-1; a possible D gene is TRBD2 (7 bases). Trimming shortened V by 5 bases and J by 0 bases, and 17 bases separated the two germline ends. Germline V lookup: CDR1 SEHNR, CDR2 FQNEAQ (reference sequence). The CDR3 runs to 17 residues. CDR3: CASSRRMAGASYNEQFF. CDR3 bases: TGTGCCAGCAGCCGACGAATGGCGGGGGCCTCCTACAATGAGCAGTTCTTC. Full variable domain (missing parts from reference TRBV7-9 and TRBJ2-1): DTGVSQNPRHKITKRGQNVTFRCDPISEHNRLYWYRQTLGQGPEFLTYFQNEAQLEKSRLLSDRFSAERPKGSFSTLEIQRTEQGDSAMYLCASSRRMAGASYNEQFFGPGTRLTVL.

This sequence joins TRBV2 and TRBJ2-3; 10 bases agree with TRBD2. The junction had 11 bases not matched to a gene; V was cut back by 8 bases and J by 6 bases. Germline assignment: CDR1 SNHLY and CDR2 FYNNEI. The CDR3 is 15 amino acids. The CDR3 DNA is TGTGCCAGCTTCACCCCCACAGCGGGAGGGGATACGCAGTATTTT. Residues: CASFTPTAGGDTQYF.